This T cell receptor beta chain appears in the sequencing data of a study of T cells after yellow fever vaccination. From the 5' RACE reads, TCRdb called clonotypes with MiXCR, one entry per CDR3 protein. Of 250,000 to 350,000 distinct CDR3 sequences listed, 6.8% are singletons. About this clonotype: Its antigen is not known.

Overall study findings and caveats: The booster response re-showed most primary clones: 96% CD4, around 87% CD8.

Germline loops: CDR1 SGHTA, CDR2 FQGNSA. Trimming removed 5 bases at V and 2 bases at J, with 10 bases between. The CDR3 is 14 amino acids. Source: PBMCs, taken approximately 40 days after the first yellow fever vaccination. The chain couples TRBV7-2 to TRBJ1-3; no clear D gene. This clonotype was obtained from a man aged 18 to 29 who received the YFV17D yellow fever vaccine. The CDR3 DNA reads TGTGCCAGCAGCCCCTTTGGCGCTGGAAACACCATATATTTT. The encoded protein is CASSPFGAGNTIYF. The variable domain in full, completed from reference TRBV7-2 and TRBJ1-3, reads GAGVSQSPSNKVTEKGKDVELRCDPISGHTALYWYRQSLGQGLEFLIYFQGNSAPDKSGLPSDRFSAERTGGSVSTLTIQRTQQEDSAVYLCASSPFGAGNTIYFGEGSWLTVV.